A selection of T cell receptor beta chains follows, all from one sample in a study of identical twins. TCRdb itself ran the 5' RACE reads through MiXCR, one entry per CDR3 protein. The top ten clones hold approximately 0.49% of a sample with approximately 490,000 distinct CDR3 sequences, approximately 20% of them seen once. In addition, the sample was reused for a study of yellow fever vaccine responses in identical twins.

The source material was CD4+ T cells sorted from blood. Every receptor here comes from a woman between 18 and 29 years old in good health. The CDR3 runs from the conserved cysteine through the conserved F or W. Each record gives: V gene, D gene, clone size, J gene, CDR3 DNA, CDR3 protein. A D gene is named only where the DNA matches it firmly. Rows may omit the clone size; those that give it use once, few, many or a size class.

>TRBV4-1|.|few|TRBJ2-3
TGCGCCAGCAGCCGCGTAGGTCTGAACACAGATACGCAGTATTTT
CASSRVGLNTDTQYF
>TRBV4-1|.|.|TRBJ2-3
TGCGCCAGCAGCCAAGATTTCGGGGCCTTCACAGATACGCAGTATTTT
CASSQDFGAFTDTQYF
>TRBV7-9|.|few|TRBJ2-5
TGTGCCAGCAGCTTGTCTCGGTTGTTGGAGACCCAGTACTTC
CASSLSRLLETQYF
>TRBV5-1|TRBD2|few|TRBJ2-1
TGCGCCAGCAGCTTTGGTGGACTAGCGGGAACCAATGAGCAGTTCTTC
CASSFGGLAGTNEQFF
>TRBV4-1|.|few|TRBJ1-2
TGCGCCAGCAGCCAAGGAGGAGGGTACTATGGCTACACCTTC
CASSQGGGYYGYTF
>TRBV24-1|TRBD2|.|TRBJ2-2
TGTGCTAGCGTTGACGTAGCGGGAACAACCGGGGAGCTGTTTTTT
CASVDVAGTTGELFF
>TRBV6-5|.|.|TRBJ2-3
TGTGCCAGCAGTTACATCTCTCCCACAGATACGCAGTATTTT
CASSYISPTDTQYF
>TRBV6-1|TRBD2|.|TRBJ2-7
TGTGCCAGCAGGCGTCAACTAGCGGGAGTTTACGAGCAGTACTTC
CASRRQLAGVYEQYF
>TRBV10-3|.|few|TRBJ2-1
TGTGCCATCAGTGCTAACGCTTTGGGTTATGAGCAGTTCTTC
CAISANALGYEQFF
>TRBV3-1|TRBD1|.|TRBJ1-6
TGTGCCAGCAGCCAAGCCCAGACAGGGCGATCACCCCTCCACTTT
CASSQAQTGRSPLHF
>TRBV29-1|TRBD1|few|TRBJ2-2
TGCAGCGGGGGACAGAAATCCACCGGGGAGCTGTTTTTT
CSGGQKSTGELFF
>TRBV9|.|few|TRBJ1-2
TGTGCCAGCAGCGTAGATTTCCGGGGTAACTATGGCTACACCTTC
CASSVDFRGNYGYTF
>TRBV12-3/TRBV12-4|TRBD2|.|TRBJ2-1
TGTGCCAGCAGTCTGCTAGGACTAGCGGGCACCTTC
CASSLLGLAGTF
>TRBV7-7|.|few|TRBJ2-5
TGTGCCAGCAGCTTAGACGATTTACGAGAGACCCAGTACTTC
CASSLDDLRETQYF
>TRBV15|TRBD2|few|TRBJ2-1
TGTGCCACCAGCAGAGGAGCGGGAGGTGGCAATGAGCAGTTCTTC
CATSRGAGGGNEQFF
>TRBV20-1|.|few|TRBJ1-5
TGCAGTGCTAGTAGCGCGGGGGACGGTCAGCCCCAGCATTTT
CSASSAGDGQPQHF
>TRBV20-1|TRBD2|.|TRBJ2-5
TGCAGTGCTAGAGTATCCGGGACTAGCGCTGAGACCCAGTACTTC
CSARVSGTSAETQYF
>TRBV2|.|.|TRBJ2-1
TGTGCCAGCAGCCCGAGTTATAGCTCCTACAATGAGCAGTTCTTC
CASSPSYSSYNEQFF
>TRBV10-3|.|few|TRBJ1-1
TGTGCCATCGGTGTGGGAAACACTGAAGCTTTCTTT
CAIGVGNTEAFF